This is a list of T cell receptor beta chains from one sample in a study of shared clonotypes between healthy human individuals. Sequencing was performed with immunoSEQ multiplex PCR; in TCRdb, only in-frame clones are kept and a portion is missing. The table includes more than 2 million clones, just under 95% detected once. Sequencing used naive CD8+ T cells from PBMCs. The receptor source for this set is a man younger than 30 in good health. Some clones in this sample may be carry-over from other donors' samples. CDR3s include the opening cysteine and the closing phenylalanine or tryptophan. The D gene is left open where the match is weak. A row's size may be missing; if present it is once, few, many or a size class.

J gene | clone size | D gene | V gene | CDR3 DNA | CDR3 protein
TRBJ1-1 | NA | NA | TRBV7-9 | TGTGCCAGCAGTTCGACCTTCAAGAACACTGAAGCTTTCTTT | CASSSTFKNTEAFF
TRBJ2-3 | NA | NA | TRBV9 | TGTGCCAGCAGCCCGAGCGGATTACGCACAGATACGCAGTATTTT | CASSPSGLRTDTQYF
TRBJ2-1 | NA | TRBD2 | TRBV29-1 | TGCAGCGCCTATCCCGGGGAGGGGTCATACAATGAGCAGTTCTTC | CSAYPGEGSYNEQFF
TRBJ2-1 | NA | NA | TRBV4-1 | TGCGCCAGCAGCCAAGATCCCTCCTACAATGAGCAGTTCTTC | CASSQDPSYNEQFF
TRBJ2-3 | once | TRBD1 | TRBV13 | TGTGCCAGCAGCACCCGGACAGGGGTACTCACAGATACGCAGTATTTT | CASSTRTGVLTDTQYF
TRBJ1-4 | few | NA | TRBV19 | TGTGCCAGTACGCCATCCGGAGAAAAACTGTTTTTT | CASTPSGEKLFF
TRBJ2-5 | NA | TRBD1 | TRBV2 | TGTGCCAGCTTAGGCCGGGACAGGGAGGTAGAGACCCAGTACTTC | CASLGRDREVETQYF
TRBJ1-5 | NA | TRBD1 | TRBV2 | TGTGCCAGCATCCGGGACAGGGGGAATCAGCCCCAGCATTTT | CASIRDRGNQPQHF
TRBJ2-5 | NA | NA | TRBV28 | TGTGCCAGCAGTTTAGGCTATACTTTCCAAGAGACCCAGTACTTC | CASSLGYTFQETQYF
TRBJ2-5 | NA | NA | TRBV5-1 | TGCGCCAGCAGCTTGGGGAACCAAGAGACCCAGTACTTC | CASSLGNQETQYF
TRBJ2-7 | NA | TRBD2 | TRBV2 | TGTGCCAGCAGTAGAGCGGGAGCCCACGCGAGCTCCTACGAGCAGTACTTC | CASSRAGAHASSYEQYF
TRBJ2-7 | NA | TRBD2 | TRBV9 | TGTGCCAGCAGCGTGGGCGGGAGCGCACCCTACGAGCAGTACTTC | CASSVGGSAPYEQYF
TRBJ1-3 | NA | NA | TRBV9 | TGTGCCAGCAGCTCACAGGGCTCTGGAAACACCATATATTTT | CASSSQGSGNTIYF
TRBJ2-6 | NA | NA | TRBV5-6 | TGTGCCAGCAGCTTGGTCCCATCTGGGGCCAACGTCCTGACTTTC | CASSLVPSGANVLTF
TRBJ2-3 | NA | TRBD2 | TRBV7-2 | TGTGCCAGCAGCTCCGTGGGACTATCCCTTAGCACAGATACGCAGTATTTT | CASSSVGLSLSTDTQYF
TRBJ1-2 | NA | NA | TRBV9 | TGTGCCAGCAGCGTAGGAAACGGACCTTTCTATGGCTACACCTTC | CASSVGNGPFYGYTF
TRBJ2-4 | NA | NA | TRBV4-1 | TGCGCCAGCAGTCCGAGGGAGGGGGTCGTAGCCAAAAACATTCAGTACTTC | CASSPREGVVAKNIQYF
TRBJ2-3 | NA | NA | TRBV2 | TGTGCCAGACAAGGGGAAAACACAGATACGCAGTATTTT | CARQGENTDTQYF
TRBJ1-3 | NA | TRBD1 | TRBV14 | TGTGCCAGCAGCCAGGGACAGGGCTCTGGAAACACCATATATTTT | CASSQGQGSGNTIYF
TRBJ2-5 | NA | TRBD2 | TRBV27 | TGTGCCAGCAGTTTATCGGGACTAGCGTGGGAGACCCAGTACTTC | CASSLSGLAWETQYF
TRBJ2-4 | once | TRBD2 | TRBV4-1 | TGCGCCAGCAGCCCCAGGTGGGGACTACCGCTCGAAAACATTCAGTACTTC | CASSPRWGLPLENIQYF
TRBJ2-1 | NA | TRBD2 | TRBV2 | TGTGCCACCTCAACAGGCGGGAGCTCCTACAATGAGCAGTTCTTC | CATSTGGSSYNEQFF
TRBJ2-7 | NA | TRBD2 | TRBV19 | TGTGCCAGTAGTTTAAGCGGGAGGTATCACGAGCAGTACTTC | CASSLSGRYHEQYF
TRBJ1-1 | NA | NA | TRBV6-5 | TGTGCCAGCAGTTACTCGCCTTTGAGCACTGAAGCTTTCTTT | CASSYSPLSTEAFF
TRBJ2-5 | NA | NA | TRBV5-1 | TGCGCCAGCAGCTGGACGGTGAGGGAGACCCAGTACTTC | CASSWTVRETQYF
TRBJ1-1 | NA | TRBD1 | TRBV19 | TGTGCCAGTAGTATCACGAGGACAGGGAACACTGAAGCTTTCTTT | CASSITRTGNTEAFF
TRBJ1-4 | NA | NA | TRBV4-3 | TGCGCCAGCAGCCAAGATCACAATGGGGAAAAACTGTTTTTT | CASSQDHNGEKLFF
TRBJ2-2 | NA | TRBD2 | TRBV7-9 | TGTGCCAGCAGCCCGGGACTAGCAGACACCGGGGAGCTGTTTTTT | CASSPGLADTGELFF
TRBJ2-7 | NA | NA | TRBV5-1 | TGCGCCAGCAGCTTGTCCCCCCTGGACGAGCAGTACTTC | CASSLSPLDEQYF
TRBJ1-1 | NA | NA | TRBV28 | TGTGCCAGCAGTTTCCCAACCACCCCAGGGTCGGCAGCTTTCTTT | CASSFPTTPGSAAFF
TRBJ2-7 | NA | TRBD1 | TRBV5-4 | TGTGCCAGCAGCTTCCCGGGACAGGGGGTCTACGAGCAGTACTTC | CASSFPGQGVYEQYF
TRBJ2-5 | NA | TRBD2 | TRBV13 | TGTGCCAGCAGCCTTGGACTAGCGGGGGAGACCCAGTACTTC | CASSLGLAGETQYF
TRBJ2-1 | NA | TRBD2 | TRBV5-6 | TGTGCCAGCACCGCGGGACTAGCGCTTTCACCCTCCTACAATGAGCAGTTCTTC | CASTAGLALSPSYNEQFF
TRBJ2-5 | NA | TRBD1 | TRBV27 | TGTGCCAGCAGCCCGGGACAGGGTTCGTGGGAGACCCAGTACTTC | CASSPGQGSWETQYF
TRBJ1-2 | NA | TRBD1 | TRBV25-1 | TGTGCCAGCAGCACAGGGGCTGGCTATGGCTACACCTTC | CASSTGAGYGYTF